The 2 T cell receptor beta chains reported below all come from one sample, sequenced in a study of blood T cell repertoires in COVID-19. Data came from immunoSEQ multiplex PCR; TCRdb stores just in-frame clones and leaves some out. The sample gives 65,000 or so clones, over 75% of which show up once; about 15% is in the top ten. Sample: peripheral blood. These receptors were obtained from an elderly man with acute or convalescent COVID-19.

This sequence joins TRBV20-1 and TRBJ2-7; possible D gene TRBD1, 5 bases. The CDR3 contains 11 residues. With 5 bases removed from V and 5 bases from J, the gap between germline ends came to 10 bases. Germline V lookup: CDR1 DFQATT, CDR2 SNEGSKA (reference sequence). CDR3 nucleotide sequence: TGCAGTGCTCCAGACAGCCACGAGCAGTACTTC. It encodes CSAPDSHEQYF.

This chain links TRBV6-4 with TRBJ2-2; a weak D match, TRBD2 (6 bases). V lost 5 bases, J lost 6 bases, and 13 bases lay in between. This CDR3 has 14 amino acids. Germline lookup yields CDR1 MRHNA and CDR2 SNTAGT. CDR3 region: CASSSGGVSGELFF. The CDR3, as DNA: TGTGCCAGCAGTTCCGGCGGGGTTTCCGGGGAGCTGTTTTTT.